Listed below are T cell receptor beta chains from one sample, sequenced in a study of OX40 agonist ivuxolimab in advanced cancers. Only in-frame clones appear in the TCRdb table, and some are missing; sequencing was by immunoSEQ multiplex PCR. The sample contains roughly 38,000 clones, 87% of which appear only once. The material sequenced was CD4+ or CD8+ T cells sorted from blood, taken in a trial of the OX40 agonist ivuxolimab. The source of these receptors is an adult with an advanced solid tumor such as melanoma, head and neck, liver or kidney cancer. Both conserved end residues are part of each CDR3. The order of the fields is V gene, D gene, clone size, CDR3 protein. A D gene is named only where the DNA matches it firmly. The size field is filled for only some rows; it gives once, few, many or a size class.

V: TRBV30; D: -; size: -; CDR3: CAWSRPGGIHSPLHF
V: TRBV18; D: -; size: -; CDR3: CASSPPLAELNEQFF
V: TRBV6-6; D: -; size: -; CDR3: CASSLSSLGDDEQFF
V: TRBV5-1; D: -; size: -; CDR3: CASSSGLNPYEQYF
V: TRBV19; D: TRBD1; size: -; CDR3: CASNRGPNQPQHF
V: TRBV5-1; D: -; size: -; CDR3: CASSSTGTLENEQFF
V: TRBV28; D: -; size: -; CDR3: CASSLQSSYEQYF
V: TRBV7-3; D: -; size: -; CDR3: CASSLGGSRWTDTQYF
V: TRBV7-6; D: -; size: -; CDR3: CASSKDRTYEQYF
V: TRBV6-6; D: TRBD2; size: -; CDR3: CASSYRREGHEQFF
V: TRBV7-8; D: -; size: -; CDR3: CASSLSRGPYTGELFF
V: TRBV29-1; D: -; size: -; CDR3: CSSTETAAFF
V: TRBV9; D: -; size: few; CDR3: CASSVATGGGTHQPQHF
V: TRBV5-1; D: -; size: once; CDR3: CASSRVGATNLLYEQYF
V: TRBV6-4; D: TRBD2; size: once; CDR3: CASSESSGRAADTQYF
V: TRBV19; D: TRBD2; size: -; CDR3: CASSIQASGKDTQYF
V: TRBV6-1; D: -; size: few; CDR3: CASSEGGGEYNEQFF
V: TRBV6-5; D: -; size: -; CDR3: CASSYSKDSGQYRCTF
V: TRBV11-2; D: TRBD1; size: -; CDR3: CASSSHRGVYEQYF
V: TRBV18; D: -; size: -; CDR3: CASSPASNTEAFF
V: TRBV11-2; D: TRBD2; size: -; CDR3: CASRSSGWPHEQFF
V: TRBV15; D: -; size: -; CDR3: CATSALGVSTDTQYF
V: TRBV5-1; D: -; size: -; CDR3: CASSLIDGSTDTQYF
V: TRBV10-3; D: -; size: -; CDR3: CAISESNSAYEQYF
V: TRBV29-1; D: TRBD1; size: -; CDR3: CSGGGTGGPDTQYF
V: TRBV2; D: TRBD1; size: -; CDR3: CASTPQTGTNTEAFF
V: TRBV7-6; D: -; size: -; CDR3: CASSDGGNTGELFF
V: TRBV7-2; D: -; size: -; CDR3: CASSLDTSYGYTF
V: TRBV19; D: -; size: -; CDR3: CASHESPNEKLFF
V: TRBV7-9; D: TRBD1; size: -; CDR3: CASSQEGGPGYTF
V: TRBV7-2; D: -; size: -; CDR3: CASSVVGYGYTF
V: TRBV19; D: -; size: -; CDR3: CASAGEKLFF
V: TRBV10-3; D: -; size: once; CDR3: CAISTSGDADSPLHF
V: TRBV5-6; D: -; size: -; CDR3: CASSTSYEQYF
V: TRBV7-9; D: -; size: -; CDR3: CASSGGDYGYTF
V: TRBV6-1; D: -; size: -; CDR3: CASTPRRGNYGYTF
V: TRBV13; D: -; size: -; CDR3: CASRPNGGARYNEQFF
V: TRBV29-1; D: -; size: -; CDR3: CSATRGLISTDTQYF
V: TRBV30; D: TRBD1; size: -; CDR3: CAWSLTGNNGYTF
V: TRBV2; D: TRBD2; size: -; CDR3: CASRERGGGTDTQYF
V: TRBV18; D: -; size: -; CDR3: CASSPGATSYNEQFF
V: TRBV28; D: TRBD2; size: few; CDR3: CASSSPGTSGQETQYF
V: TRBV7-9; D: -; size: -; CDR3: CASSARDVNSPLHF
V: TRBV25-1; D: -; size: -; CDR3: CASTEPLILGETQYF
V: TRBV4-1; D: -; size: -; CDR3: CASSHDTSEKLFF
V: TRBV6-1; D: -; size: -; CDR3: CASGAGPYEQYF
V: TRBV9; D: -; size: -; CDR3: CASSVQGQTNTEAFF
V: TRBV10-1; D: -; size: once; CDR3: CASSELAGYTGELFF
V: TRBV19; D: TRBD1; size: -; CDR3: CASSFDREVGASGNTIYF
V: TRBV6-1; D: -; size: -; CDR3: CASSEQGTYEQYF
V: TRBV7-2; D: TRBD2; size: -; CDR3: CASSPMPLAGEEQYF
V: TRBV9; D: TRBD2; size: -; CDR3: CASSVGTRANTGELFF
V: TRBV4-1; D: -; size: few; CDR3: CASSQATTAGADTQYF
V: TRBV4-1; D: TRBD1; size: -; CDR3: CASSQEWDRGFSGNTIYF